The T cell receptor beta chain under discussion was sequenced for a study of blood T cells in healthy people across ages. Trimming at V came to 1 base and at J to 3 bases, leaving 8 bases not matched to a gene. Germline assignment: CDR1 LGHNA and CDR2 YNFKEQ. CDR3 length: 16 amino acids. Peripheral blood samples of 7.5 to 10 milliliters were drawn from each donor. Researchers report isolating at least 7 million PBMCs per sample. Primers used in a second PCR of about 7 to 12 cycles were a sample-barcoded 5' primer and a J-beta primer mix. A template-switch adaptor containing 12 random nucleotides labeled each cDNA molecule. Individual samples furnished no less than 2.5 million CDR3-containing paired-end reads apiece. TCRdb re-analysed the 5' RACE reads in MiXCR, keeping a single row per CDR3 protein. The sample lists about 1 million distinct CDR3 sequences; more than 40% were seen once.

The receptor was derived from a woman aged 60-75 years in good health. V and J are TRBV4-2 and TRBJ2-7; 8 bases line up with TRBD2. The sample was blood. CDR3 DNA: TGTGCCAGCAGCCAAGGGTTGGGAGCGGGAGACTACGAGCAGTACTTC. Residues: CASSQGLGAGDYEQYF.